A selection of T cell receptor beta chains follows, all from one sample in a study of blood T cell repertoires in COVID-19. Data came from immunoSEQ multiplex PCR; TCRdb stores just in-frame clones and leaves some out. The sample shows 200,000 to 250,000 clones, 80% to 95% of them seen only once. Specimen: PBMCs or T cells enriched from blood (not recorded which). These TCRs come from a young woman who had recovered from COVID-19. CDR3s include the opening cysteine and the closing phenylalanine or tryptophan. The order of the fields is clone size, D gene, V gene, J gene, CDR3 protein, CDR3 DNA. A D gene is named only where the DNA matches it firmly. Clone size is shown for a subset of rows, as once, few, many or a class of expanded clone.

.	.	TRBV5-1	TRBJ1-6	CASSLDGDTYSPLHF	TGCGCCAGCAGCTTGGATGGGGACACCTATTCACCCCTCCACTTT
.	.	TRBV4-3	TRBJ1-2	CASSQAGTQGVYGYTF	TGCGCCAGCAGCCAAGCGGGAACACAGGGCGTCTATGGCTACACCTTC
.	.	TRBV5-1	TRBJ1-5	CASSEGPGQPQHF	TGCGCCAGCAGCGAGGGTCCGGGTCAGCCCCAGCATTTT
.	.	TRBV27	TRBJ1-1	CASSSTQYTEAFF	TGTGCCAGCAGTTCCACACAGTACACTGAAGCTTTCTTT
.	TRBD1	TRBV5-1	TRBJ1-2	CASSLGGTGLYGYTF	TGCGCCAGCAGCTTGGGGGGGACAGGCCTCTATGGCTACACCTTC
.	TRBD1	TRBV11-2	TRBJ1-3	CASSSSTGGSSGNTIYF	TGTGCCAGCAGCTCCTCGACAGGGGGCAGTTCTGGAAACACCATATATTTT
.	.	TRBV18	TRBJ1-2	CASSPESYGYTF	TGTGCCAGCTCACCGGAGAGCTATGGCTACACCTTC
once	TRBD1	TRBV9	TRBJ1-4	CASSFGRTGGGEKLFF	TGTGCCAGCAGCTTCGGGAGAACAGGGGGCGGTGAAAAACTGTTTTTT
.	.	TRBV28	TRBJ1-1	CASSLRNTEAFF	TGTGCCAGCAGTTTGCGGAACACTGAAGCTTTCTTT
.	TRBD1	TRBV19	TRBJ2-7	CASSKGQLILYEQYF	TGTGCCAGTAGTAAGGGACAGTTAATTCTCTACGAGCAGTACTTC
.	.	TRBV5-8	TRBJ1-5	CASSQIQGPPQHF	TGTGCCAGCAGCCAAATACAGGGTCCGCCCCAGCATTTT
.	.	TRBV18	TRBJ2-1	CASSPKIGGGEQFF	TGTGCCAGCTCACCAAAGATCGGAGGGGGCGAGCAGTTCTTC
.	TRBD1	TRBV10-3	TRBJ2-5	CAISGRGQGQSETQYF	TGTGCCATCAGTGGCCGAGGACAGGGGCAATCAGAGACCCAGTACTTC
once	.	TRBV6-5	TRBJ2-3	CASRGAVEDTQYF	TGTGCCAGCAGGGGGGCAGTTGAAGATACGCAGTATTTT
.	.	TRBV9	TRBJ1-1	CASSEGGWNTEAFF	TGTGCCAGCAGCGAGGGAGGGTGGAACACTGAAGCTTTCTTT
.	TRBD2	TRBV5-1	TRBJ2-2	CASSFLLRHRGAGELFF	TGCGCCAGCAGCTTCTTATTAAGGCATCGGGGGGCCGGGGAGCTGTTTTTT
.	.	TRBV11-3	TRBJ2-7	CASSRLVAGTSSYEQYF	TGTGCCAGCAGCCGTTTAGTAGCTGGGACAAGCTCCTACGAGCAGTACTTC
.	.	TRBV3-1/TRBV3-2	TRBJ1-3	CASSQSGTPNSGNTIYF	TGTGCCAGCAGCCAGTCCGGGACACCAAACTCTGGAAACACCATATATTTT
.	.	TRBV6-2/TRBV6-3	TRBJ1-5	CASSYLRGEGFDQPQHF	TGTGCCAGCAGTTACTTACGGGGTGAAGGTTTTGATCAGCCCCAGCATTTT
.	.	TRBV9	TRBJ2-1	CASSVELRASYNEQFF	TGTGCCAGCAGCGTAGAACTGCGGGCCTCCTACAATGAGCAGTTCTTC
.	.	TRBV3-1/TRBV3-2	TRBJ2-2	CASSPKLRGELFF	TGTGCCAGCAGCCCCAAGCTCCGAGGGGAGCTGTTTTTT
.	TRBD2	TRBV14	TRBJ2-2	CASSQVGGATWTGELFF	TGTGCCAGCAGCCAAGTCGGGGGGGCCACTTGGACCGGGGAGCTGTTTTTT
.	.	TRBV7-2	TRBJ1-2	CASSLGGYGYTF	TGTGCCAGCAGCTTAGGAGGGTATGGCTACACCTTC
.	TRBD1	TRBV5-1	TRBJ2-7	CASSSGTGAYEQYF	TGCGCCAGCAGCTCCGGGACAGGGGCCTACGAGCAGTACTTC
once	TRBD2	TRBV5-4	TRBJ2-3	CASSLGASGYTDTQYF	TGTGCCAGCAGCTTGGGGGCTAGCGGATACACAGATACGCAGTATTTT
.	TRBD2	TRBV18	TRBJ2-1	CASSPLAGGHNEQFF	TGTGCCAGCTCACCACTAGCGGGGGGGCATAATGAGCAGTTCTTC
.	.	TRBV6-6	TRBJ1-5	CASSYSRTNQPQHF	TGTGCCAGCAGTTACTCCCGTACTAATCAGCCCCAGCATTTT
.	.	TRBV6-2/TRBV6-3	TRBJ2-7	CASSYGQSSYEQYF	TGTGCCAGCAGTTACGGACAGAGCTCCTACGAGCAGTACTTC
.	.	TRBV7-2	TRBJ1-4	CASSPGWVSARKLFF	TGTGCCAGCAGCCCCGGGTGGGTGTCTGCTAGAAAACTGTTTTTT
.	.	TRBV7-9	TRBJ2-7	CASSFGQYYEQYF	TGTGCCAGCAGCTTCGGACAGTACTACGAGCAGTACTTC
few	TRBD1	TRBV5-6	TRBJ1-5	CASSLVQRQGRNQPQHF	TGTGCCAGCAGCTTGGTGCAAAGACAGGGTCGCAATCAGCCCCAGCATTTT
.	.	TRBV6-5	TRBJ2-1	CATGVQGSNEQFF	TGTGCCACGGGGGTACAGGGGAGCAATGAGCAGTTCTTC
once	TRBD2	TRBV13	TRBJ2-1	CASSFLTSGGDSYNEQFF	TGTGCCAGCAGCTTCCTGACTAGCGGGGGAGACTCCTACAATGAGCAGTTCTTC
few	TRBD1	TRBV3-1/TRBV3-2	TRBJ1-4	CASSQSVGGLNEKLFF	TGTGCCAGCAGCCAATCCGTAGGGGGCCTCAATGAAAAACTGTTTTTT
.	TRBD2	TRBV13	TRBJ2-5	CASSPPGLAGGETQYF	TGTGCCAGCAGCCCACCGGGACTAGCGGGAGGGGAGACCCAGTACTTC
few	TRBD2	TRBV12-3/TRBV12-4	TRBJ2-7	CASSFSGGDEQYF	TGTGCCAGCAGTTTTAGCGGGGGGGACGAGCAGTACTTC
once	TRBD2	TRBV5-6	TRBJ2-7	CASSPYGLAASYEQYF	TGTGCCAGCAGCCCTTACGGACTAGCGGCTTCCTACGAGCAGTACTTC
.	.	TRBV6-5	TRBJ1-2	CASSYSDTTGYTF	TGTGCCAGCAGTTATTCGGACACGACTGGCTACACCTTC
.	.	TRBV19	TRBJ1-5	CANSKGRERNQPQHF	TGTGCCAATAGTAAGGGCAGGGAACGGAATCAGCCCCAGCATTTT
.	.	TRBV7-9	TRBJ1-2	CASSLSSDNRNGYTF	TGTGCCAGCAGCTTATCCTCCGACAACAGAAATGGCTACACCTTC
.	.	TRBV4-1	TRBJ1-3	CASSRPGTNSGNTIYF	TGCGCCAGCAGTCGACCCGGGACAAACTCTGGAAACACCATATATTTT
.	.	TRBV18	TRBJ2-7	CASSLPPLIDEQYF	TGTGCCAGCTCACTCCCCCCCCTTATCGACGAGCAGTACTTC